These 14 T cell receptor beta chains share one sample of origin, sequenced in a study of vaccination effects on CD4 cells after COVID-19 (dated by TCRdb to between 2020 and 2023). In the ViraFEST assay, PBMC were stimulated with viral peptide pools, and TCR sequencing was then used to find antigen-specific CD4+ T cell clonotypes based on their expansion. After around eleven days of culture, CD4+ T cells were isolated with the EasySep CD4+ T cell isolation kit. Convalescent patients had PCR-confirmed SARS-CoV-2 infection between March and December 2020, before Alpha, Beta and Delta variants emerged in the United States. These receptors' targets are unknown. The method behind the library was the immunoSEQ multiplex PCR assay. TCRdb's version of the immuneACCESS table is confined to in-frame rearrangements and falls short of the full clone set. An unresolved V gene accounts for under half of the shortfall where checked; the remainder is of unknown origin. The sample yields around 47,000 clones; approximately 70% were counted once. Roughly 30% of the sample rests with the top ten.

This sample comprised CD4+ T cells from PBMCs cultured with a peptide pool, obtained before COVID-19 vaccination. The receptor source for this set is a human donor who had a prior SARS-CoV-2 infection.

The sample holds one count of this clone. The chain is built from TRBV2 and TRBJ2-3, with unresolved D. With 5 bases removed from V and 4 bases from J, the gap between germline ends came to 10 bases. Germline V gene data show CDR1 as SNHLY and CDR2 as FYNNEI. The CDR3 is 13 residues long. CDR3 bases: TGTGCCAGCAGTCCTTCAAACCCAGATACGCAGTATTTT. Its translation is CASSPSNPDTQYF.

In its sample, this clone was seen a few times. The genes are TRBV10-3 and TRBJ1-3; D not certain. V lost 0 bases and J 2 bases, leaving 8 bases between the germline ends. The CDR3 spans 15 residues. The germline V gene has CDR1 ENHRY and CDR2 SYGVKD. The CDR3 DNA sequence: TGTGCCATCAGTGAGTCGTGGCAGACTGGAAACACCATATATTTT. Its translation is CAISESWQTGNTIYF.

The chain joins TRBV2 to TRBJ2-5; D is perhaps TRBD2 (7 bases). Germline V lookup: CDR1 SNHLY, CDR2 FYNNEI. Deletions cut 3 bases from V and 3 bases from J, with 11 bases between. This CDR3 has 14 residues. The CDR3 nucleotides read TGTGCCAGCAGTGATCGGGGGGCCGAAGAGACCCAGTACTTC. Its translation is CASSDRGAEETQYF.

In its sample, this clone was seen a few times. One end of the junction fails to match germline, which may point to a read error. The V gene is TRBV2, the J gene TRBJ2-1, with D perhaps TRBD2 (7 bases). The CDR3 spans 11 residues. Germline V gene sequence: CDR1 SNHLY, CDR2 FYNNEI. CDR3 sequence: CASEGRGHGVF. The CDR3 region has the DNA TGTGCCAGCGAAGGGAGGGGACACGGGGTCTTC.

The gene calls are TRBV3-1 (or the pseudogene TRBV3-2) and TRBJ1-2, with D uncertain. CDR1 and CDR2 from the germline V gene are LGHDT and YNNKEL (reference sequence). The CDR3 has 13 residues. With 5 bases removed from V and 8 bases from J, the gap between germline ends came to 15 bases. The CDR3 DNA is TGTGCCAGCAGCGCCAGTCTAGTCTGGGGCTACACCTTC. As protein: CASSASLVWGYTF.

This sequence joins TRBV11-2 and TRBJ2-2, with 10 nucleotides matching TRBD2. V was pared by 5 bases and J by 1 base, with 4 bases of the junction left unmatched. The CDR3 contains 16 residues. Germline CDR1 SGHAT, CDR2 FQNNGV. DNA for the CDR3: TGTGCCAGCAGCCCTATAGCGGGAGGGAACACCGGGGAGCTGTTTTTT. Its protein product is CASSPIAGGNTGELFF.

The chain is built from TRBV9 and TRBJ2-1; 11 nucleotides line up with TRBD2. The CDR3 length is 15 residues. CDR1 and CDR2 (germline): SGDLS, YYNGEE. The V and J ends lost 4 bases and 2 bases, in that order; junction bases with no gene match: 2. The CDR3 nucleotides read TGTGCCAGCAGCATTAGCGGGGGGGCCTACAATGAGCAGTTCTTC. Translated, it gives CASSISGGAYNEQFF.

This chain links TRBV7-9 with TRBJ2-3, with D unclear. V lost 1 base to trimming and J lost 2 bases, with 13 bases between them. CDR3 size: 16 residues. The germline CDR1 and CDR2 sequences are SEHNR and FQNEAQ (reference sequence). CDR3 protein: CASSLEVGWDTDTQYF. The CDR3 nucleotides read TGTGCCAGCAGCTTAGAAGTTGGGTGGGACACAGATACGCAGTATTTT.

The rearrangement uses TRBV4-3 and TRBJ2-3; D unclear. The CDR3 consists of 13 residues. The germline V and J ends were trimmed by 2 bases and 5 bases, with 8 bases remaining between them. Germline V gene lookup returns CDR1 LGHNA and CDR2 YSLEER. The CDR3 bases are TGCGCCAGCAGCCAACTTACGGGAGATACGCAGTATTTT. It translates to CASSQLTGDTQYF.

The chain carries TRBV6-5 and TRBJ1-1; D is ambiguous. The length of the CDR3 is 16 residues. Trimming stripped 0 bases from V and 1 base from J, with 12 bases between. Germline values: CDR1 MNHEY, CDR2 SVGAGI. The CDR3 DNA reads as TGTGCCAGCAGTTACTCGCGAGGATCAGCGAACACTGAAGCTTTCTTT. Its protein is CASSYSRGSANTEAFF.

This clone was counted between two and nine times. The chain employs TRBV5-1 and TRBJ2-5, with a weak D call TRBD1 (5 bases). With 0 bases removed from V and 1 base from J, the gap between germline ends came to 10 bases. The CDR3 loop spans 15 amino acids. CDR1 is SGHRS, CDR2 YFSETQ, per germline. CDR3 amino acids: CASSLGRQIQETQYF. In DNA form, the CDR3 reads TGCGCCAGCAGCTTGGGTCGACAGATCCAAGAGACCCAGTACTTC.

A few counts support this clone. V and J are TRBV12-3 or TRBV12-4 and TRBJ1-1, with D possibly matching TRBD1 (5 bases). V lost 8 bases to trimming and J lost 0 bases, with 10 bases between them. The length of the CDR3 is 13 residues. The CDR3 loop reads CASGRGLNTEAFF. CDR3 sequence (DNA): TGTGCCAGCGGGCGGGGACTGAACACTGAAGCTTTCTTT.

This clone occurred a few times. The chain joins TRBV6-5 to TRBJ2-3; D remains unclear. Germline V CDR1 and CDR2: MNHEY, SVGAGI. Trimming removed 2 bases from V and 2 bases from J, with 5 bases in between. The CDR3 is 13 residues long. CDR3: CASSYGFTDTQYF. The CDR3, as DNA: TGTGCCAGCAGTTACGGGTTCACAGATACGCAGTATTTT.

The V call is TRBV9, the J call TRBJ2-2; 11 bases map to TRBD2. CDR1 and CDR2 (germline): SGDLS, YYNGEE. This CDR3 is 16 amino acids long. V trimming: 4 bases; J trimming: 6 bases; junction bases outside the gene matches: 8. DNA for the CDR3: TGTGCCAGCAGCAAAACTAGCGGGGGACATTCCGGGGAGCTGTTTTTT. Translation gives CASSKTSGGHSGELFF.